This entry describes one T cell receptor beta chain. This sample was included in a study of immune evolution from preneoplasia to lung adenocarcinoma. This CDR3 has 14 residues. Per the germline V gene, CDR1 is MNHEY and CDR2 is SVGAGI. The V segment lost 4 bases and the J segment 8 bases; nucleotides outside the gene matches: 5. Assay: immunoSEQ multiplex PCR; the TCRdb copy retains only in-frame clones and omits some. The table records several thousand clones, 90% of them present only once. Sequencing used FFPE invasive lung adenocarcinoma tissue. The sequence derives from a person between 65 and 79 years old with invasive lung adenocarcinoma. The J gene is TRBJ1-4, the V gene TRBV6-5, with 9 bases identical to TRBD1. CDR3 protein: CASSSRDRVEKLFF. The CDR3 DNA follows: TGTGCCAGCAGTTCCCGGGACAGGGTCGAAAAACTGTTTTTT.